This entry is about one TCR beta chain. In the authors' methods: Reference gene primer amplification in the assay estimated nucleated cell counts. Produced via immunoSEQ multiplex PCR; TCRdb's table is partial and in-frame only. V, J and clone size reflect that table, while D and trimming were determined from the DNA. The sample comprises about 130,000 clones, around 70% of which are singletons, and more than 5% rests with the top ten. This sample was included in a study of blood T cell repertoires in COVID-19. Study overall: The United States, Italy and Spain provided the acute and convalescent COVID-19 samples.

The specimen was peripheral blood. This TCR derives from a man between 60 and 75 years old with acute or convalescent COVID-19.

The CDR3 is CSVTGTLAKNIQYF. CDR3 coding DNA: TGCAGCGTGACAGGAACTCTAGCCAAAAACATTCAGTACTTC. The rearrangement links TRBV29-1 to TRBJ2-4, with D possibly being TRBD1 (6 bases). CDR3 size: 14 residues. Germline V gene sequence: CDR1 SQVTM, CDR2 ANQGSEA. V lost 6 bases, J lost 0 bases, and 12 bases lay in between.